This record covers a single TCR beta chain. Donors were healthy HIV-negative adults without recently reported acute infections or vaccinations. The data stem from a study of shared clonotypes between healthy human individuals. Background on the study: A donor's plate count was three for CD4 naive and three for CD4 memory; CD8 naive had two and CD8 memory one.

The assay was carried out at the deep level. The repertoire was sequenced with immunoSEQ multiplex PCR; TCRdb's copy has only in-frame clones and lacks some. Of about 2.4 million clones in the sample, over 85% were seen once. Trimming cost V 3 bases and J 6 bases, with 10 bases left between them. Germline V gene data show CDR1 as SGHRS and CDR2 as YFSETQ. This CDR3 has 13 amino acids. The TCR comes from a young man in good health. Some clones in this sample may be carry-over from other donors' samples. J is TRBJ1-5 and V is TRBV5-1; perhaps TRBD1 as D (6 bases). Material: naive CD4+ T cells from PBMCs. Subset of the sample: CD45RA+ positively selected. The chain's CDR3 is CASSWSRGQPQHF. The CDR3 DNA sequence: TGCGCCAGCAGCTGGAGCAGGGGTCAGCCCCAGCATTTT.